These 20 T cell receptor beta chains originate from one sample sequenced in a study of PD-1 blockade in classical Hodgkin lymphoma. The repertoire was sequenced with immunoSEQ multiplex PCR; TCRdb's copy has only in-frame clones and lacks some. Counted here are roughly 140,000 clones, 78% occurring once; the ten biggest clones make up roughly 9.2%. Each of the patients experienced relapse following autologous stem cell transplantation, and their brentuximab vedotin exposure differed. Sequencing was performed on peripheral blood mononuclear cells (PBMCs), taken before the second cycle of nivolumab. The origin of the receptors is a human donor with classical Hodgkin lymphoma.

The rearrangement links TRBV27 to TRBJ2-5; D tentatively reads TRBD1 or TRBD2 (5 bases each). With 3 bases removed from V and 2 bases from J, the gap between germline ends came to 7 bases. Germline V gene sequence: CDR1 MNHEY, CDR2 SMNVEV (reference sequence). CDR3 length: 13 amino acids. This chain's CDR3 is CASSLWGQETQYF. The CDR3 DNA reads TGTGCCAGCAGTTTGTGGGGGCAAGAGACCCAGTACTTC.

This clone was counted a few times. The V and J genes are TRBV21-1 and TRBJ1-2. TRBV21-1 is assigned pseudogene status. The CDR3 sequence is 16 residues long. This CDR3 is CASSNVREIWDYGYTF. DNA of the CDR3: TGTGCCAGCAGCAACGTCAGGGAGATCTGGGACTATGGCTACACCTTC.

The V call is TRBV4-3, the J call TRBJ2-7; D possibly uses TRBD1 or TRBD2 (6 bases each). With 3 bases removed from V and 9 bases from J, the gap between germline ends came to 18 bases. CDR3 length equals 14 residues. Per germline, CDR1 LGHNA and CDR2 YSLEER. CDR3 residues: CASSHGGYSQWQYF. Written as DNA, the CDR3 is TGCGCCAGCAGCCACGGGGGCTATTCCCAATGGCAGTACTTC.

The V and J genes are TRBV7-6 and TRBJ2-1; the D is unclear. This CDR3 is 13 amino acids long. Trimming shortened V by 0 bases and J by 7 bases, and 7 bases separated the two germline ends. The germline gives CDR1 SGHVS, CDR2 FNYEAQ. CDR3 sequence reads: CASSLAIRNEQFF. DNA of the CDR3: TGTGCCAGCAGCTTAGCGATTCGGAATGAGCAGTTCTTC.

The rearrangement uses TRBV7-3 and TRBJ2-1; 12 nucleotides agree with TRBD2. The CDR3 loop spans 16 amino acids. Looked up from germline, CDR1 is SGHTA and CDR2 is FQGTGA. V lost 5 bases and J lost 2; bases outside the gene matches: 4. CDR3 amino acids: CASSKLAGGTYNEQFF. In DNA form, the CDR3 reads TGTGCCAGCAGCAAACTAGCGGGGGGCACCTACAATGAGCAGTTCTTC.

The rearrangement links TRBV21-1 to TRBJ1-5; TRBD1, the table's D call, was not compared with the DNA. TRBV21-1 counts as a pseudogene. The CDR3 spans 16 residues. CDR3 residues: CASSKATASMNQPQHF. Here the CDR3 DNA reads TGTGCCAGCAGCAAAGCGACAGCCTCGATGAATCAGCCCCAGCATTTT.

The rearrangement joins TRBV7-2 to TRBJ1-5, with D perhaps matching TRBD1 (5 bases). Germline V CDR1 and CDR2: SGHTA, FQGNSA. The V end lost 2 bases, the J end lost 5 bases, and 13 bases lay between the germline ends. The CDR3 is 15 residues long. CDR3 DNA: TGTGCCAGCAGCTTAAAGGGAGGGGAGTATCAGCCCCAGCATTTT. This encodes CASSLKGGEYQPQHF.

The CDR3 is CASSKPTSGKTDTQYF. The DNA of the CDR3 is TGTGCCAGCAGCAAACCAACTAGCGGGAAGACAGATACGCAGTATTTT. The rearrangement joins TRBV21-1 to TRBJ2-3; the table names TRBD2, a call not compared with the DNA. TRBV21-1 is shown as a pseudogene. The CDR3 runs to 16 residues.

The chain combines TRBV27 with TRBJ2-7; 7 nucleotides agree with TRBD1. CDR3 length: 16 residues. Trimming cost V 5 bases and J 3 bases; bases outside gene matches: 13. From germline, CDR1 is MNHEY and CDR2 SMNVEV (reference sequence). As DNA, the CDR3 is TGTGCCAGCAGTCGGCCCCGGGCAGGGGGTATCTACGAGCAGTACTTC. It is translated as CASSRPRAGGIYEQYF.

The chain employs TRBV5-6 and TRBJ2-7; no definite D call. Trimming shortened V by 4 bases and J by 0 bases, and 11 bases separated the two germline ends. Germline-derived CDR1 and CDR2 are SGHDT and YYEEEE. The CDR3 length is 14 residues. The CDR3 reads CASSLLGFSYEQYF. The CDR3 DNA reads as TGTGCCAGCAGCCTTCTTGGGTTCTCCTACGAGCAGTACTTC.

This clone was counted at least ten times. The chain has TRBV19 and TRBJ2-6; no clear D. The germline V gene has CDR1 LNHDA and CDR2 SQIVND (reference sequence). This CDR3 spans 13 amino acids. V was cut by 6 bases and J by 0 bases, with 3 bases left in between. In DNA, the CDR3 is TGTGCCAGTAGGATCTCTGGGGCCAACGTCCTGACTTTC. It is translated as CASRISGANVLTF.

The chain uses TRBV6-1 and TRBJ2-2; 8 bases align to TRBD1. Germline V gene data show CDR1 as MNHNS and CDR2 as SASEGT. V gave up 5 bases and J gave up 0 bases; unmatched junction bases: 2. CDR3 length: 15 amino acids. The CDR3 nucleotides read TGTGCCAGCAGTAGGGACAGGCCGAACACCGGGGAGCTGTTTTTT. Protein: CASSRDRPNTGELFF.

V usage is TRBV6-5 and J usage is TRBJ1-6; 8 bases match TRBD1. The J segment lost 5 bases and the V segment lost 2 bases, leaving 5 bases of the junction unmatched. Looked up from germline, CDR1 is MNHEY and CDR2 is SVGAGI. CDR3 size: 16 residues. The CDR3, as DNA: TGTGCCAGCAGTTACGGTGGACAGGGCGATAATTCACCCCTCCACTTT. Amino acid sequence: CASSYGGQGDNSPLHF.

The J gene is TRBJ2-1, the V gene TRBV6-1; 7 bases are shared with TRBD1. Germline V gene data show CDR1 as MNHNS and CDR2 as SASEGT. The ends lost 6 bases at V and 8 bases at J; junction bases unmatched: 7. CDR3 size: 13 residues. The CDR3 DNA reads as TGTGCCAGCAGACTCACAGGGGACGATGAGCAGTTCTTC. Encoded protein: CASRLTGDDEQFF.

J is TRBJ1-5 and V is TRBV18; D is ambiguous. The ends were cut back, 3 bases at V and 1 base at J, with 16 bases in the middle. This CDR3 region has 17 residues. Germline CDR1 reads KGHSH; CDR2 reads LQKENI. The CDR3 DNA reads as TGTGCCAGCTCACCGCGACCCCTTCCCCCGAGCAATCAGCCCCAGCATTTT. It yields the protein CASSPRPLPPSNQPQHF. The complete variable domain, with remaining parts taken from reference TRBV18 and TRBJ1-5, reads NAGVMQNPRHLVRRRGQEARLRCSPMKGHSHVYWYRQLPEEGLKFMVYLQKENIIDESGMPKERFSAEFPKEGPSILRIQQVVRGDSAAYFCASSPRPLPPSNQPQHFGDGTRLSIL.

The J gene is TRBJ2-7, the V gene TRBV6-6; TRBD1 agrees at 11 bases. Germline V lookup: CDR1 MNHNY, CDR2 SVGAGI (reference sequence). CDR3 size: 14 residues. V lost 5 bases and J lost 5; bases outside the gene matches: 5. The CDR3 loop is CASSRDRGLHEQYF. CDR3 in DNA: TGTGCCAGCAGTAGGGACAGGGGGTTACACGAGCAGTACTTC.

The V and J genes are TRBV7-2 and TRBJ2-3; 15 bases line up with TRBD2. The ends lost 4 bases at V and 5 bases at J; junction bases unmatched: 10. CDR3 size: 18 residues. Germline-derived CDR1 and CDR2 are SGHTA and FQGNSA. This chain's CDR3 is CASSSTGLAGGKRDTQYF. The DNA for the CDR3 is TGTGCCAGCAGCTCAACCGGACTAGCGGGAGGGAAGAGAGATACGCAGTATTTT.

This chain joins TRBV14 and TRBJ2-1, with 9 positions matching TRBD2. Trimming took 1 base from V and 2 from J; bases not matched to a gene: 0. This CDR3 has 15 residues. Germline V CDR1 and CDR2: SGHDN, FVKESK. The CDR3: CASSQGLAAYNEQFF. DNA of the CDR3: TGTGCCAGCAGCCAAGGACTAGCGGCCTACAATGAGCAGTTCTTC.

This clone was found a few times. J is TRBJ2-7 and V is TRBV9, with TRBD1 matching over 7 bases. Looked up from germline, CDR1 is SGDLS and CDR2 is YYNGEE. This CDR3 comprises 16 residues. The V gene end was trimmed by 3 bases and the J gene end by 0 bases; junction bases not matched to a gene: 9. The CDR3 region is CASSENRDSSSYEQYF. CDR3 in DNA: TGTGCCAGCAGCGAGAACCGGGACAGCAGCTCCTACGAGCAGTACTTC. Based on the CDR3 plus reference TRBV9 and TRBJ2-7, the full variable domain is DSGVTQTPKHLITATGQRVTLRCSPRSGDLSVYWYQQSLDQGLQFLIQYYNGEERAKGNILERFSAQQFPDLHSELNLSSLELGDSALYFCASSENRDSSSYEQYFGPGTRLTVT.

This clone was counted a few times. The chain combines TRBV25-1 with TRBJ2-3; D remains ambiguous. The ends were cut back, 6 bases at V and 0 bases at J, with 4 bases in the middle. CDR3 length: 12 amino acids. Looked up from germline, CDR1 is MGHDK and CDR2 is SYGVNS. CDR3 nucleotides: TGTGCCAGCAGAGGCAGCACAGATACGCAGTATTTT. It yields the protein CASRGSTDTQYF.